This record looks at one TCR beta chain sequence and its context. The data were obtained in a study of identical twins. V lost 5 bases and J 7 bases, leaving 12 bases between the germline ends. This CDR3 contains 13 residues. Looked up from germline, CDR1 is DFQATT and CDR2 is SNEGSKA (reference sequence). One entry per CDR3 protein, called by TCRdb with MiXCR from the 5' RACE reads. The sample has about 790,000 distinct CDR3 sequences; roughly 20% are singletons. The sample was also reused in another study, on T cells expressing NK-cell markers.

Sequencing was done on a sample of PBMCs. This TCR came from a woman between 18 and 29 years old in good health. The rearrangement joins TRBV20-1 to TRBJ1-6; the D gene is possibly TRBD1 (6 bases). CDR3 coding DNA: TGCAGTGCTTTTAAGGGGGGGAATTCACCCCTCCACTTT. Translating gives CSAFKGGNSPLHF.